This T cell receptor (beta chain) came from a study of pediatric ulcerative colitis. Study observations and caveats: A couple of patients' blood samples yielded substantially fewer templates.

The V gene's germline CDR1 is SNHLY and CDR2 FYNNEI. The CDR3 totals 11 residues. The V end lost 7 bases, the J end lost 6 bases, and 10 bases lay between the germline ends. This table comes from immunoSEQ multiplex PCR, and its TCRdb copy is limited to in-frame clones, with some not included. Found here are around 64,000 clones, approximately 87% of them singletons; the top ten hold approximately 3.4%. On this clone itself: Its antigen is undetermined.

Source material: blood. The origin of this receptor is a boy between 10 and 17 years old with severe ulcerative colitis. The chain is built from TRBV2 and TRBJ2-7, with D perhaps matching TRBD2 (6 bases). The CDR3 spells CASKEGGEQYF. The CDR3 region has the DNA TGTGCCAGCAAGGAGGGCGGCGAGCAGTACTTC. Based on the CDR3 plus reference TRBV2 and TRBJ2-7, the full variable domain is EPEVTQTPSHQVTQMGQEVILRCVPISNHLYFYWYRQILGQKVEFLVSFYNNEISEKSEIFDDQFSVERPDGSNFTLKIRSTKLEDSAMYFCASKEGGEQYFGPGTRLTVT.